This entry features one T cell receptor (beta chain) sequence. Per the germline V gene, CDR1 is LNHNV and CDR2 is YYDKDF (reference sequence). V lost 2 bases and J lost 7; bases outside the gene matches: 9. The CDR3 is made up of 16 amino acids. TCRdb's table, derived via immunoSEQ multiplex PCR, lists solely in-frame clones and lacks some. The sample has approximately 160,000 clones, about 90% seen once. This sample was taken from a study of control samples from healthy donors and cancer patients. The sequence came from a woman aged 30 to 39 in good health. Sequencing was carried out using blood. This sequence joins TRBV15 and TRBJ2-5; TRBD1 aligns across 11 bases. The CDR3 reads CATSRSRTGGVGTQYF. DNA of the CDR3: TGTGCCACCAGCAGATCCCGGACAGGGGGCGTAGGGACCCAGTACTTC.